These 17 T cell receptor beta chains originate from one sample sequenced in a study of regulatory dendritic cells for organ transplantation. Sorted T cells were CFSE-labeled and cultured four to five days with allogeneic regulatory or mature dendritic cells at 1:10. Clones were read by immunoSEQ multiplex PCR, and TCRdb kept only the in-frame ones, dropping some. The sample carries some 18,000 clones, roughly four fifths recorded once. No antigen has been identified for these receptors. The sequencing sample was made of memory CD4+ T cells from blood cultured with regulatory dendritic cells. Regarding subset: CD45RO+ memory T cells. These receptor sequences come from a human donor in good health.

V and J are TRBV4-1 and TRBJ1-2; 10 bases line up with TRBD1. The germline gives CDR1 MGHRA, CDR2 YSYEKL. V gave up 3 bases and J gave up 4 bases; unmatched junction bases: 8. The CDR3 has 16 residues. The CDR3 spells CASSQPGQGMGYGYTF. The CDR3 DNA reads TGCGCCAGCAGCCAGCCGGGACAGGGGATGGGCTATGGCTACACCTTC.

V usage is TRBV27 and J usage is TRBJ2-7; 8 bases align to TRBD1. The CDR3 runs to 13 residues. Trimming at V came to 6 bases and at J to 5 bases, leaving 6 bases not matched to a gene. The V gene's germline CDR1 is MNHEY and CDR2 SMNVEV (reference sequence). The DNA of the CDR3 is TGTGCCAGCAGGGGGGCAGGGGGCCACGAGCAGTACTTC. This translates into CASRGAGGHEQYF.

CDR3 protein: CAISDRGRDTEAFF. The DNA of the CDR3 is TGTGCCATCAGTGACAGGGGGCGAGACACTGAAGCTTTCTTT. J is TRBJ1-1 and V is TRBV10-3, with 8 bases matching TRBD1. CDR3 length: 14 amino acids. Germline values: CDR1 ENHRY, CDR2 SYGVKD. J was trimmed by 3 bases and V by 3 bases; bases with no gene match: 3.

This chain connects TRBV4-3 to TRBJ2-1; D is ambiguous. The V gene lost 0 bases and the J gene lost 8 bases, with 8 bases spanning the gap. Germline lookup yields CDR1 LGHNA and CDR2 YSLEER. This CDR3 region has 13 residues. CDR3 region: CASSQDRWDEQFF. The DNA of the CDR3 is TGCGCCAGCAGCCAAGATAGGTGGGATGAGCAGTTCTTC.

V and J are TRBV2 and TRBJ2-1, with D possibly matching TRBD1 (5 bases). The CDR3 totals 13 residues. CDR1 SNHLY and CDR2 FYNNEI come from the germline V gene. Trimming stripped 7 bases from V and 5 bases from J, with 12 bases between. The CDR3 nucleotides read TGTGCCAGCATGCAGGGTTCAAACAATGAGCAGTTCTTC. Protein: CASMQGSNNEQFF.

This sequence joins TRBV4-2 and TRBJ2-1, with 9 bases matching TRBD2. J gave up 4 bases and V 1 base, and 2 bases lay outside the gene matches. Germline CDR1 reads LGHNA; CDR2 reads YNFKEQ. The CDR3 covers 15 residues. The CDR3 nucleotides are TGTGCCAGCAGCCAAGCCCTAGCGGGGTACAATGAGCAGTTCTTC. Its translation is CASSQALAGYNEQFF.

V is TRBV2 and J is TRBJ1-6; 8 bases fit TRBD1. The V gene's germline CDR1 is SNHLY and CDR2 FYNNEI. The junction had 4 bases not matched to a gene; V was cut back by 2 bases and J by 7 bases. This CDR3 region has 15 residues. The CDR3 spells CASSELDRANSPLHF. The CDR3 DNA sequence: TGTGCCAGCAGTGAATTGGACAGGGCGAATTCACCCCTCCACTTT.

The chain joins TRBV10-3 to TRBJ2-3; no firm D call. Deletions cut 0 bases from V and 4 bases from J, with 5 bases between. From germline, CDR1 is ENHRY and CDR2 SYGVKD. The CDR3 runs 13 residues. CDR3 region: CAISESDADTQYF. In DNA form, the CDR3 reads TGTGCCATCAGTGAGTCTGACGCAGATACGCAGTATTTT.

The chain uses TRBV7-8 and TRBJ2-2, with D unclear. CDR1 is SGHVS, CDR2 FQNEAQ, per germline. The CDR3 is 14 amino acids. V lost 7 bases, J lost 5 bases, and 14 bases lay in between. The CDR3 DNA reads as TGTGCCAGCACCCTTTTGGCGTCGACCGGGGAGCTGTTTTTT. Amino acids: CASTLLASTGELFF.

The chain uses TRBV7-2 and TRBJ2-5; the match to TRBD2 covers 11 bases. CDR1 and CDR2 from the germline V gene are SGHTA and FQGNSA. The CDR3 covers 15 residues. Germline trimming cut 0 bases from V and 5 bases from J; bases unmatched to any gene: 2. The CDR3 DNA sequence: TGTGCCAGCAGCTTAGCTAGCGGGGGGGGTGAGACCCAGTACTTC. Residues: CASSLASGGGETQYF.

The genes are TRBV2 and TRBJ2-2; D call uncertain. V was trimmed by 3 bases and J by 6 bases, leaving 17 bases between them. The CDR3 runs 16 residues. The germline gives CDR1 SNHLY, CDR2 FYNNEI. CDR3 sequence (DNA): TGTGCCAGCAGTGAGCAGGCCCCTCTAGTTTCCGGGGAGCTGTTTTTT. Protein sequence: CASSEQAPLVSGELFF.

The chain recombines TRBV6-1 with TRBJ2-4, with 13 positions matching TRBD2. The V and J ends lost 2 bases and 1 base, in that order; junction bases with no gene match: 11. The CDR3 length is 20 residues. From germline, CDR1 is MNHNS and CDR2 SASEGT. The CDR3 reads CASSESGGLAGLWAKNIQYF. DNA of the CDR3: TGTGCCAGCAGTGAATCGGGGGGACTAGCGGGACTGTGGGCCAAAAACATTCAGTACTTC.

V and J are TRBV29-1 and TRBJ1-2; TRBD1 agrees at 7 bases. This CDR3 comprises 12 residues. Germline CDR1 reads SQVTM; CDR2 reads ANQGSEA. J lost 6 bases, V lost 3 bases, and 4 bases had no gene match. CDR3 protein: CSVDEGAHGYTF. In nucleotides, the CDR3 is TGCAGCGTTGATGAGGGGGCACATGGCTACACCTTC. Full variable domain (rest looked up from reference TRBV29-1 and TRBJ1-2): SAVISQKPSRDICQRGTSLTIQCQVDSQVTMMFWYRQQPGQSLTLIATANQGSEATYESGFVIDKFPISRPNLTFSTLTVSNMSPEDSSIYLCSVDEGAHGYTFGSGTRLTVV.

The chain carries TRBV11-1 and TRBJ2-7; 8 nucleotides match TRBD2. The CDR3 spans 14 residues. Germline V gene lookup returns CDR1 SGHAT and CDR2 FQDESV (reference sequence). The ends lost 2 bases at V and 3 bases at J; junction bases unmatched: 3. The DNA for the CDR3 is TGTGCCAGCAGCTTAACTAGCGGACACTACGAGCAGTACTTC. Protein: CASSLTSGHYEQYF.

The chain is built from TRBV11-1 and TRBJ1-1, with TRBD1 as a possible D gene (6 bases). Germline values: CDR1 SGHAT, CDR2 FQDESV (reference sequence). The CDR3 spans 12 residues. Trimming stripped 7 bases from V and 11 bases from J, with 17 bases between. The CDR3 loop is CASTSPRGSAFF. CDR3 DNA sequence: TGTGCCAGCACCTCTCCGAGGGGGTCTGCTTTCTTT.

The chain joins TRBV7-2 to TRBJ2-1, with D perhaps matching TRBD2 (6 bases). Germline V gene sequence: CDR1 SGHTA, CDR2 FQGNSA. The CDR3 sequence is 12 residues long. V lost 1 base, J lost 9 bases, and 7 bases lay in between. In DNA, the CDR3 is TGTGCCAGCAGCTTAGTGCGGGGTGAGCAGTTCTTC. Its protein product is CASSLVRGEQFF.

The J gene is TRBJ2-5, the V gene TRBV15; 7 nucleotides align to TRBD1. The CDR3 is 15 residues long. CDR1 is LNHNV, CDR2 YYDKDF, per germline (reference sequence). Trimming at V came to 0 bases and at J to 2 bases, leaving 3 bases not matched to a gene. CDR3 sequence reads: CATSRDGTEQETQYF. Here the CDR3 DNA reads TGTGCCACCAGCAGAGACGGGACAGAACAAGAGACCCAGTACTTC.